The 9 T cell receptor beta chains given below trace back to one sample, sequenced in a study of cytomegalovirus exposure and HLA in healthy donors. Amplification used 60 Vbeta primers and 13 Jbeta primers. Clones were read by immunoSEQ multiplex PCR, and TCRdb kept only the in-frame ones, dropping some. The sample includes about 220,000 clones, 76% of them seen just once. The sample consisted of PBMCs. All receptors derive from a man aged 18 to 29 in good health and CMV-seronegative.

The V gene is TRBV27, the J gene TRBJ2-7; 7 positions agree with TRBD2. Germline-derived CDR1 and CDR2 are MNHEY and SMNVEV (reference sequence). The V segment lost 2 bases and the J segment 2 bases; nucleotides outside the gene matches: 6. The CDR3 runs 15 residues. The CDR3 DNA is TGTGCCAGCAGTTTAGGAATGGGGGGGGCCTACGAGCAGTACTTC. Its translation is CASSLGMGGAYEQYF.

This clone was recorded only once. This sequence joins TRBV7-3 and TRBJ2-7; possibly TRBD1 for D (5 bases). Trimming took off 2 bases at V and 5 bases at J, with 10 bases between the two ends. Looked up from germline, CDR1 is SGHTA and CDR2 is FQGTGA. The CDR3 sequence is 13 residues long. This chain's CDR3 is CASSLFIQDEQYF. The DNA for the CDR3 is TGTGCCAGCAGCTTATTCATACAGGACGAGCAGTACTTC.

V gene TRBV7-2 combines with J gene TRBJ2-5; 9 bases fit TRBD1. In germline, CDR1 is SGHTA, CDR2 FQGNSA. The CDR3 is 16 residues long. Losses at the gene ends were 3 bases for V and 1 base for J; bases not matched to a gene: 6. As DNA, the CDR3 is TGTGCCAGCAGCTTGACCGGGACAGGGCTCCAAGAGACCCAGTACTTC. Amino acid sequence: CASSLTGTGLQETQYF.

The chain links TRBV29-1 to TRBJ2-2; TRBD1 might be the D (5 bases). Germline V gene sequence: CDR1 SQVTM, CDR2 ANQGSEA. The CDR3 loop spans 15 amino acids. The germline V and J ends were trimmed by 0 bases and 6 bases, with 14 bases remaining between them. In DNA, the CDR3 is TGCAGCGTTGAAGAGTACGGACATCCCCCCGGGGAGCTGTTTTTT. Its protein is CSVEEYGHPPGELFF.

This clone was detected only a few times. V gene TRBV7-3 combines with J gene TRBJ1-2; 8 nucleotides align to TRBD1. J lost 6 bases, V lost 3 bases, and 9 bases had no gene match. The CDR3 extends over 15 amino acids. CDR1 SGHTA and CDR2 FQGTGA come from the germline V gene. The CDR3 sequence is CASSLGQESGNGYTF. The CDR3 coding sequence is TGTGCCAGCAGCTTGGGACAGGAGTCTGGGAATGGCTACACCTTC. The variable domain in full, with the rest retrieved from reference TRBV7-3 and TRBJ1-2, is GAGVSQTPSNKVTEKGKYVELRCDPISGHTALYWYRQSLGQGPEFLIYFQGTGAADDSGLPNDRFFAVRPEGSVSTLKIQRTERGDSAVYLCASSLGQESGNGYTFGSGTRLTVV.

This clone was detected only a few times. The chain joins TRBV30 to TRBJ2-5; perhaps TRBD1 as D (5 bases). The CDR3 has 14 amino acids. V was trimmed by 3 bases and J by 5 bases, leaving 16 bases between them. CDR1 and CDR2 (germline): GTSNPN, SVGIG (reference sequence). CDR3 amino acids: CAWRVPGSGETQYF. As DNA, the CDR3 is TGTGCCTGGAGGGTCCCAGGGTCCGGCGAGACCCAGTACTTC.

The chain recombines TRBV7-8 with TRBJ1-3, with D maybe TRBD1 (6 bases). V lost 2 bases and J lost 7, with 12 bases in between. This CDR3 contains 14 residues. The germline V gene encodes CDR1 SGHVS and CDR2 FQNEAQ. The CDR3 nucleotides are TGTGCCAGCAGCTTATGGGGGCAGGTCAACACCATATATTTT. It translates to CASSLWGQVNTIYF.

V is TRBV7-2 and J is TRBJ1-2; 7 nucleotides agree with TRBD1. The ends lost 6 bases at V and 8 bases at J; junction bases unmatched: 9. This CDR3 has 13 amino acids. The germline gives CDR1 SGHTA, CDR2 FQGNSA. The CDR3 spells CASRGGALGGYTF. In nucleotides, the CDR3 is TGTGCCAGCAGAGGGGGCGCATTAGGAGGCTACACCTTC.

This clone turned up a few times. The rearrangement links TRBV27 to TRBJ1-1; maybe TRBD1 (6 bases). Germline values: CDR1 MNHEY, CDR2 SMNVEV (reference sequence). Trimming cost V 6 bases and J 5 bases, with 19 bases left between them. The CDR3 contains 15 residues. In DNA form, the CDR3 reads TGTGCCAGCAGGACGGTACAGGGTGGAGGTACTGAAGCTTTCTTT. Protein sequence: CASRTVQGGGTEAFF.